These T cell receptor beta chains were read from a single sample in a study of T cells after yellow fever vaccination. TCRdb independently ran MiXCR on the 5' RACE reads; one entry per CDR3 protein. This sample carries 300,000 to 450,000 distinct CDR3 sequences, around 8.1% of them seen once, and the ten largest clones take about 16%. This specimen consisted of PBMCs, obtained about 49 days after the first yellow fever vaccination. The source of these receptors is a young man who received the YFV17D yellow fever vaccine. Both conserved end residues are part of each CDR3. Fields, in order: CDR3 protein, J gene, clone size, V gene. Some rows mark clone size as missing; the rest say once, few, many or name a class of expanded clone.

CDR3aa: CASSLGYERAQHF
j_gene: TRBJ1-5
abundance: few
v_gene: TRBV28

CDR3aa: CASRPDMDTQYF
j_gene: TRBJ2-3
abundance: few
v_gene: TRBV12-3/TRBV12-4

CDR3aa: CASSRTGPGSNSPLHF
j_gene: TRBJ1-6
abundance: few
v_gene: TRBV5-1

CDR3aa: CASSYTGGEQYF
j_gene: TRBJ2-7
abundance: -
v_gene: TRBV4-2

CDR3aa: CASSLSGESTGELFF
j_gene: TRBJ2-2
abundance: many
v_gene: TRBV7-9

CDR3aa: CASSLPGQGSTEVFF
j_gene: TRBJ1-1
abundance: -
v_gene: TRBV5-4

CDR3aa: CASSSSYRSRTLHF
j_gene: TRBJ1-6
abundance: -
v_gene: TRBV11-2

CDR3aa: CASSETLDRFFGYEQFF
j_gene: TRBJ2-1
abundance: few
v_gene: TRBV6-1

CDR3aa: CASSLALAGTDTQYF
j_gene: TRBJ2-3
abundance: -
v_gene: TRBV11-1

CDR3aa: CSARDRAGYEQYF
j_gene: TRBJ2-7
abundance: few
v_gene: TRBV20-1

CDR3aa: CASSEGEPAFF
j_gene: TRBJ1-1
abundance: few
v_gene: TRBV5-1

CDR3aa: CASSLFSVAGVTGANVLTF
j_gene: TRBJ2-6
abundance: -
v_gene: TRBV11-1

CDR3aa: CASSSQAFNQPQHF
j_gene: TRBJ1-5
abundance: few
v_gene: TRBV12-3/TRBV12-4